These 10 T cell receptor beta chains share one sample of origin, sequenced in a study of T cell changes during pregnancy in multiple sclerosis. TCRdb's table, derived via immunoSEQ multiplex PCR, lists solely in-frame clones and lacks some. The repertoire holds tens of thousands of clones, with roughly 91% as singletons. This specimen consisted of peripheral blood, obtained in the third trimester of pregnancy. These receptors all stem from a female donor in good health, enrolled as a control in a pregnancy study.

This chain joins TRBV7-8 and TRBJ2-3, with TRBD2 matching over 8 bases. Trimming at V came to 4 bases and at J to 6 bases, leaving 18 bases not matched to a gene. Germline assignment: CDR1 SGHVS and CDR2 FQNEAQ. The length of the CDR3 is 18 residues. The CDR3 coding sequence is TGTGCCAGCAGCTCAAGACCCCACCAACTAGCGGCAGAGGATACGCAGTATTTT. Translated: CASSSRPHQLAAEDTQYF.

The CDR3 DNA reads TGTGCCAGCAGTGTATCAGGGACAGGGTCTGGAAACACCATATATTTT. Residues: CASSVSGTGSGNTIYF. The chain joins TRBV6-1 to TRBJ1-3, with TRBD1 matching over 9 bases. Germline CDR1 MNHNS, CDR2 SASEGT. This CDR3 region has 16 residues. V trimming: 4 bases; J trimming: 1 base; junction bases outside the gene matches: 5.

The chain has TRBV19 and TRBJ2-1; TRBD2 matches 9 bases. Germline loops: CDR1 LNHDA, CDR2 SQIVND (reference sequence). The CDR3 consists of 15 residues. Trimming removed 2 bases from V and 4 bases from J; junction bases left unmatched: 3. CDR3 sequence (DNA): TGTGCCAGTAGTATACACCTAGCGGGATACAATGAGCAGTTCTTC. Its protein is CASSIHLAGYNEQFF.

This chain connects TRBV6-6 to TRBJ2-2, with 8 bases lining up with TRBD2. Germline V CDR1 and CDR2: MNHNY, SVGAGI (reference sequence). This CDR3 has 15 amino acids. V lost 6 bases and J lost 2; bases outside the gene matches: 5. CDR3: CASRPSGGNTGELFF. CDR3 sequence (DNA): TGTGCCAGCAGACCAAGCGGGGGAAACACCGGGGAGCTGTTTTTT.

CDR3: CASSEWGLPYEQYF. The CDR3 region has the DNA TGTGCCAGCAGCGAGTGGGGCCTCCCCTACGAGCAGTACTTC. The chain has TRBV9 and TRBJ2-7; D perhaps matches TRBD1 (5 bases). V lost 3 bases to trimming and J lost 2 bases, with 12 bases between them. The CDR3 length is 14 residues. Per germline, CDR1 SGDLS and CDR2 YYNGEE.

The chain employs TRBV2 and TRBJ2-5; 16 bases are shared with TRBD2. With 6 bases clipped from V and 5 bases from J, the junction kept 9 bases outside the gene matches. Germline CDR1 and CDR2: SNHLY and FYNNEI. The CDR3 runs to 17 residues. DNA of the CDR3: TGTGCCAGCAGGACGGGACTAGCGGGAGGGCCCTCGGAGACCCAGTACTTC. It codes for CASRTGLAGGPSETQYF.

This chain uses TRBV27 with TRBJ2-7; 14 bases map to TRBD2. The CDR3 loop spans 19 amino acids. CDR1 and CDR2 (germline): MNHEY, SMNVEV (reference sequence). V shed 0 bases, J shed 0 bases, and the junction held 7 bases outside the gene matches. The CDR3 reads CASSLSTPGLAGVSYEQYF. CDR3 coding DNA: TGTGCCAGCAGTTTATCGACCCCGGGACTAGCGGGAGTCTCCTACGAGCAGTACTTC.

The chain joins TRBV6-1 to TRBJ2-1; D call uncertain. This CDR3 has 12 amino acids. Trimming took off 4 bases at V and 6 bases at J, with 7 bases between the two ends. The germline V gene encodes CDR1 MNHNS and CDR2 SASEGT. The CDR3 is CASSVYFNEQFF. The DNA of the CDR3 is TGTGCCAGCAGTGTCTATTTCAATGAGCAGTTCTTC.

V gene TRBV7-2 combines with J gene TRBJ2-4; D is undetermined. Germline assignment: CDR1 SGHTA and CDR2 FQGNSA. Trimming stripped 5 bases from V and 6 bases from J, with 20 bases between. This CDR3 region has 16 residues. CDR3 protein: CASSGVAPQMRNIQYF. The CDR3 nucleotides read TGTGCCAGCAGCGGCGTAGCCCCCCAGATGAGAAACATTCAGTACTTC.

This clone was seen just once. This chain links TRBV28 with TRBJ2-3, with 8 bases lining up with TRBD1. The J segment lost 10 bases and the V segment lost 6 bases, leaving 15 bases of the junction unmatched. CDR3 length: 15 amino acids. CDR1 is MDHEN and CDR2 is SYDVKM in the germline V gene. CDR3 sequence (DNA): TGTGCCAGCAGGATGGACAGGGTGGGTAGAGGGGCGCAGTATTTT. Protein product: CASRMDRVGRGAQYF.